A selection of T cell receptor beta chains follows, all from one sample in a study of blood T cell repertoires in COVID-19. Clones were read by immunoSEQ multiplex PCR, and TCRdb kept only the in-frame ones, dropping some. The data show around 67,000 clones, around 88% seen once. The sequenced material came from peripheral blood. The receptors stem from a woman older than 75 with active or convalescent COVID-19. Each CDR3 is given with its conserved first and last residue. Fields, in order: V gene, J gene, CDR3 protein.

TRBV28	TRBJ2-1	CASSPANEQFF
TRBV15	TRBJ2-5	CATSSTSPRETQYF
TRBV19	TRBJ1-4	CASSRPGQGNEKLFF
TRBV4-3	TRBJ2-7	CASSQELRTVSYEQYF
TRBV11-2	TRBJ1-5	CASSLGQDQPQHF
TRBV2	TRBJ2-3	CASHTSDNWRDTQYF
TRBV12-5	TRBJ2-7	CASGLEAGAYEQYF
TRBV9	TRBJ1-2	CASSVASYTRQGGNYGYTF
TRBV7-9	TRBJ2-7	CASSLVGQPYEQYF
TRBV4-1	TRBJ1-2	CASSQVGAYGYTF
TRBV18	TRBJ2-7	CASSLTGQFHEQYF
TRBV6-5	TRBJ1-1	CASSYSQGNKEAFF
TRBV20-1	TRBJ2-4	CSASGGQGDIQYF
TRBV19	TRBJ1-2	CASSSTGTGLGYTF
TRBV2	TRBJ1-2	CASSVVTLSNYGYTF
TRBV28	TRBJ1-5	CASGQAYQPQHF
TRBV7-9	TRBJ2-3	CASSLLAGSTDTQYF
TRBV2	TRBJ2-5	CASSAAWEGETQYF
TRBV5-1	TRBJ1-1	CASTPMPGMNTEAFF
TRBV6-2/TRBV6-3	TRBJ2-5	CASSETSGSETQYF
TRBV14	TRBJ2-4	CASSAPPEREPKNIQYF
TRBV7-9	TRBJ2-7	CASSLGVSRRYF
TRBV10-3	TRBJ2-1	CAISATLERGGYNEQFF
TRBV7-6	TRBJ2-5	CASSLGLAGTLGTQYF
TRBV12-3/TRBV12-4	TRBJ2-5	CASSPRETQYF
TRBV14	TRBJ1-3	CASSQAGYSGNTIYF
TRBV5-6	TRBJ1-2	CASSLTVNYGYTF
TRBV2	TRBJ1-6	CASSRQGYNSPLHF
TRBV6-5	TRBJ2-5	CASSAAGLRGETQYF
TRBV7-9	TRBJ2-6	CASSLGGGATGGANVLTF
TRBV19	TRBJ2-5	CASSIRQGVHETQYF
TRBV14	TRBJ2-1	CASRKRGVGSYNEQFF
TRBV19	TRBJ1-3	CATRSGGWGNTIYF
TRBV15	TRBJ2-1	CATCQGSSYNEQFF
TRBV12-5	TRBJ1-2	CASGNRQGDGYTF
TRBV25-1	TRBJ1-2	CAYGDPRQGEDYGYTF
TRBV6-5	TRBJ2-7	CASIAGGPYEQYF
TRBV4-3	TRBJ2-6	CASSQDTVRGTGANVLTF
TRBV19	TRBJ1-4	CASSGQGALVANEKLFF
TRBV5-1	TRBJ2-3	CASSRDRGGDTQYF
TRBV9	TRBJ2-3	CASSGPLAATDTQYF
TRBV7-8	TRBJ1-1	CASSRTAGLNTEAFF
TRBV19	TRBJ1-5	CASRGEGRGRGGQPQHF
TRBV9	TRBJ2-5	CASSAPDSSPWETQYF
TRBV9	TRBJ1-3	CASSVAVNSGNTIYF
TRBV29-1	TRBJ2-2	CSFSGNTGELFF